A single sample is the source of the 16 T cell receptor beta chains below, sequenced in a study of cytomegalovirus exposure and HLA in healthy donors. The PCR was carried out with 60 Vbeta primers and 13 Jbeta primers. Profiled with immunoSEQ multiplex PCR; TCRdb holds only in-frame clones, not every one. The sample's table shows some 200,000 clones. Input material: PBMCs. The receptors derive from a man younger than 40 in good health and CMV-seronegative.

This chain joins TRBV27 and TRBJ2-1; 7 bases fit TRBD2. The trim removed 2 bases at V and 3 bases at J, leaving 7 bases unmatched. From germline, CDR1 is MNHEY and CDR2 SMNVEV (reference sequence). The CDR3 contains 16 residues. The DNA of the CDR3 is TGTGCCAGCAGTTTACGGCTTGCGGGGGACTACAATGAGCAGTTCTTC. Protein product: CASSLRLAGDYNEQFF.

The genes are TRBV6-5 and TRBJ2-2; D might be TRBD2 (5 bases). CDR1 and CDR2 (germline): MNHEY, SVGAGI. The CDR3 is 14 amino acids. V was cut by 8 bases and J by 4 bases, with 14 bases left in between. The CDR3 protein is CASGYGIGTGELFF. The DNA for the CDR3 is TGTGCCAGCGGGTACGGGATCGGCACCGGGGAGCTGTTTTTT.

This chain joins TRBV30 and TRBJ1-4; D perhaps matches TRBD1 (5 bases). V lost 1 base and J 6 bases, leaving 9 bases between the germline ends. The CDR3 length is 13 residues. CDR1 and CDR2 (germline): GTSNPN, SVGIG (reference sequence). The CDR3 DNA follows: TGTGCCTGGAGTGAGTTAGGGGATGAAAAACTGTTTTTT. Encoded protein: CAWSELGDEKLFF.

The genes are TRBV10-2 and TRBJ2-5, with TRBD1 identical over 9 bases. Germline V lookup: CDR1 WSHSY, CDR2 SAAADI. Unmatched junction bases numbered 11, after V lost 6 bases and J lost 9 bases. The length of the CDR3 is 14 residues. This CDR3 is CASRPAGTGLSQYF. The CDR3 DNA follows: TGCGCCAGCAGGCCCGCTGGGACAGGGCTGTCCCAGTACTTC.

The chain carries TRBV11-1 and TRBJ2-7, with 9 positions matching TRBD2. V trimming: 6 bases; J trimming: 0 bases; junction bases outside the gene matches: 6. Germline V gene sequence: CDR1 SGHAT, CDR2 FQDESV (reference sequence). The CDR3 loop spans 15 amino acids. CDR3 amino acids: CASRRAGGSSYEQYF. The CDR3 DNA reads as TGTGCCAGCAGACGAGCGGGGGGCTCCTCCTACGAGCAGTACTTC. The whole variable domain, remainder taken from reference TRBV11-1 and TRBJ2-7, is EAEVAQSPRYKITEKSQAVAFWCDPISGHATLYWYRQILGQGPELLVQFQDESVVDDSQLPKDRFSAERLKGVDSTLKIQPAELGDSAMYLCASRRAGGSSYEQYFGPGTRLTVT.

As to this clone: Additional DNA sequences in this sample encode the identical CDR3. The chain carries TRBV10-3 and TRBJ2-3; TRBD2 matches at 13 bases. Germline CDR1 and CDR2: ENHRY and SYGVKD. The V and J ends lost 0 bases and 4 bases, in that order; junction bases with no gene match: 7. The CDR3 length is 18 residues. The CDR3 protein is CAISESPGLAGLADTQYF. CDR3 sequence (DNA): TGTGCCATCAGTGAGTCCCCGGGACTAGCGGGATTGGCAGATACGCAGTATTTT.

CDR3: CASSIGQAGQPQHF. CDR3 DNA: TGTGCCAGTAGTATCGGACAGGCGGGGCAGCCCCAGCATTTT. The genes are TRBV19 and TRBJ1-5; 7 bases align to TRBD1. The CDR3 length is 14 residues. V shed 3 bases, J shed 7 bases, and the junction held 6 bases outside the gene matches. CDR1 is LNHDA and CDR2 is SQIVND in the germline V gene (reference sequence).

V gene TRBV4-2 combines with J gene TRBJ2-7; 9 bases are shared with TRBD1. V lost 1 base and J lost 5; bases outside the gene matches: 12. The CDR3 is made up of 17 amino acids. CDR1 and CDR2 (germline): LGHNA, YNFKEQ. CDR3 in amino acids: CASSQAYGDRDFHEQYF. For the CDR3, the DNA is TGTGCCAGCAGCCAAGCGTACGGGGACAGGGATTTCCACGAGCAGTACTTC.

CDR3 protein: CASSSGQGQREYF. The DNA for the CDR3 is TGTGCCAGCAGCTCGGGACAGGGCCAGAGGGAGTACTTC. The genes are TRBV5-6 and TRBJ2-5; 9 bases are a match to TRBD1. V lost 3 bases, J lost 12 bases, and 9 bases stayed unmatched. From germline, CDR1 is SGHDT and CDR2 YYEEEE. The length of the CDR3 is 13 residues.

The chain has TRBV10-1 and TRBJ2-5, with 10 nucleotides matching TRBD2. Germline values: CDR1 WNHNN, CDR2 SYGVQD (reference sequence). V was clipped by 3 bases and J by 5 bases; unmatched bases: 9. This CDR3 region has 16 residues. As DNA, the CDR3 is TGCGCCAGCAGTGAAATCGAGCGGGGGGGGACGGAGACCCAGTACTTC. This gives the protein CASSEIERGGTETQYF.

Here the CDR3 reads CASSPATGGKEKLFF. In DNA form, the CDR3 reads TGTGCCAGCAGTCCCGCGACAGGGGGCAAAGAAAAACTGTTTTTT. The chain uses TRBV27 and TRBJ1-4, with 10 bases lining up with TRBD1. Per the germline V gene, CDR1 is MNHEY and CDR2 is SMNVEV (reference sequence). The CDR3 runs to 15 residues. Trimming at V came to 5 bases and at J to 8 bases, leaving 8 bases not matched to a gene.

This chain joins TRBV5-1 and TRBJ2-1, with unresolved D. The CDR3 is 12 amino acids. V was pared by 4 bases and J by 6 bases, with 8 bases between. Germline loops: CDR1 SGHRS, CDR2 YFSETQ. CDR3 nucleotides: TGCGCCAGCAGCCGAGTTTCCAATGAGCAGTTCTTC. This sequence encodes CASSRVSNEQFF.

V gene TRBV30 combines with J gene TRBJ2-1; TRBD2 aligns across 13 bases. This CDR3 comprises 14 residues. Per germline, CDR1 GTSNPN and CDR2 SVGIG (reference sequence). V trimming: 2 bases; J trimming: 9 bases; junction bases outside the gene matches: 4. The CDR3 protein is CAWSWTSGSTEQFF. The CDR3 DNA sequence: TGTGCCTGGAGTTGGACTAGCGGGAGTACTGAGCAGTTCTTC.

The CDR3 DNA follows: TGTGCCAGCAGCCCACACTCCGGGGGTCTCCAGCATTTT. Residues: CASSPHSGGLQHF. V and J are TRBV7-3 and TRBJ1-5; D is perhaps TRBD1 (5 bases). Trimming removed 5 bases at V and 12 bases at J, with 17 bases between. CDR3 length: 13 amino acids. From germline, CDR1 is SGHTA and CDR2 FQGTGA.

Remarks on this clone: The germline gene is not matched at one end of the junction; a read error may be the cause. The chain links TRBV4-2 to TRBJ2-3, with 13 bases aligning to TRBD2. This CDR3 contains 15 residues. Per germline, CDR1 LGHNA and CDR2 YNFKEQ. The CDR3 DNA reads as TGTGCCAGCAGCCCGGGGACTAGCGGGACAGATACGCAGTGTTTT. This encodes CASSPGTSGTDTQCF.

This chain uses TRBV25-1 with TRBJ2-7; tentative D call: TRBD1 (5 bases). Germline values: CDR1 MGHDK, CDR2 SYGVNS. Trimming left V 1 base short and J 4 bases short, with 8 bases between. The CDR3 is made up of 13 amino acids. The CDR3 bases are TGTGCCAGCAGTGAATTAGGGGCGTACGAGCAGTACTTC. This gives the protein CASSELGAYEQYF.